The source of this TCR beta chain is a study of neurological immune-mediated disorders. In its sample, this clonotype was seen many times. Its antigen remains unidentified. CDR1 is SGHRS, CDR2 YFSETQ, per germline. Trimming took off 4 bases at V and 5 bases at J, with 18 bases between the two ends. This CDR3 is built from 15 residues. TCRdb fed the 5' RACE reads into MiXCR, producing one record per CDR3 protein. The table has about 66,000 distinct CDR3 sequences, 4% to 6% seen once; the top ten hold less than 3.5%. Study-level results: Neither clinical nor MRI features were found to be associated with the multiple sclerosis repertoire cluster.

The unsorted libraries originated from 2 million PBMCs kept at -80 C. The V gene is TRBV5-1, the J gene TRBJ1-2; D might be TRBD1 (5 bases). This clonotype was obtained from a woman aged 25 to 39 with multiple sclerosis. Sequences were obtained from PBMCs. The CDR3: CASSGTPDGPYGYTF. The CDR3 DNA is TGCGCCAGCAGCGGGACGCCCGATGGCCCTTATGGCTACACCTTC. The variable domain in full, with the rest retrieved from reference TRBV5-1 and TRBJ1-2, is KAGVTQTPRYLIKTRGQQVTLSCSPISGHRSVSWYQQTPGQGLQFLFEYFSETQRNKGNFPGRFSGRQFSNSRSEMNVSTLELGDSALYLCASSGTPDGPYGYTFGSGTRLTVV.